This entry is about one TCR beta chain. This sample was included in a study of blood T cell repertoires in COVID-19. Study-level information: Researchers got acute and convalescent COVID-19 samples from the United States, Italy and Spain.

As originally analysed: Amplification from reference gene primers served as the basis for estimated nucleated cell counts. The assay was immunoSEQ multiplex PCR, and TCRdb's table has in-frame clones only and misses some. V and J calls and clone size come straight from that table; D and trimming were deduced from the DNA. The table has a few hundred thousand clones, 85% to 90% seen once. In germline, CDR1 is LGHDT, CDR2 YNNKEL (reference sequence). CDR3 length equals 17 residues. J lost 6 bases, V lost 2 bases, and 13 bases had no gene match. The receptor's source is a woman between 65 and 79 years old with active or convalescent COVID-19. The sequencing sample was made of peripheral blood. J is TRBJ2-7 and V is TRBV3-1 (or the pseudogene TRBV3-2), with 10 bases that match TRBD2. CDR3 sequence reads: CASSQSSGGPFYGEQYF. The CDR3 coding sequence is TGTGCCAGCAGCCAATCTAGCGGGGGCCCTTTCTACGGCGAGCAGTACTTC.